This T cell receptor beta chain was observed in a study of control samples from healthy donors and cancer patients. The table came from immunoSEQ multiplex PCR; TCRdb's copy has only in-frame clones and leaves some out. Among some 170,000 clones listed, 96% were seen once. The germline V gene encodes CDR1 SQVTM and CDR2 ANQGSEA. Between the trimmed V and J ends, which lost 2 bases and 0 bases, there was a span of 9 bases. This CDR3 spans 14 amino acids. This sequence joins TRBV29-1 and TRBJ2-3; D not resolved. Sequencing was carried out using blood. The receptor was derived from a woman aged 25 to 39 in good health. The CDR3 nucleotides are TGCAGCGTTGAAACCCCACCAAGCACAGATACGCAGTATTTT. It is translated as CSVETPPSTDTQYF.